The rows below give T cell receptor beta chains drawn from one sample of a study of blood T cell repertoires in COVID-19. Some clones are missing from TCRdb's copy, which holds only in-frame ones; the method was immunoSEQ multiplex PCR. The sample consists of about 81,000 clones, approximately 89% of them appearing once. The sequenced sample was peripheral blood. These receptors were taken from a man aged 65 to 85 with active or convalescent COVID-19. The CDR3 runs from the conserved cysteine through the conserved F or W. The order of the fields is J gene, V gene, clone size, D gene, CDR3 protein, CDR3 DNA. D genes are given only for firm matches. Clone size, where shown, is once, few, many, or a class for clones that have expanded.

J: TRBJ2-1
V: TRBV9
size: .
D: .
CDR3: CASSGQYNEQFF
DNA: TGTGCCAGCAGCGGACAATACAATGAGCAGTTCTTC

J: TRBJ2-1
V: TRBV6-2/TRBV6-3
size: .
D: .
CDR3: CASSDRDNRGSYNEQFF
DNA: TGTGCCAGCAGTGACCGGGACAACCGGGGCTCCTACAATGAGCAGTTCTTC

J: TRBJ2-7
V: TRBV7-9
size: once
D: .
CDR3: CASSPAARSYEQYF
DNA: TGTGCCAGCAGCCCCGCGGCTAGATCCTACGAGCAGTACTTC

J: TRBJ2-7
V: TRBV10-2
size: .
D: TRBD2
CDR3: CASSSTSGSRYEQYF
DNA: TGCGCCAGCAGTTCCACTAGCGGCAGTCGGTACGAGCAGTACTTC

J: TRBJ1-2
V: TRBV5-1
size: .
D: .
CDR3: CASGGHSGLPYGYTF
DNA: TGCGCCAGCGGCGGGCACTCAGGCCTCCCCTATGGCTACACCTTC

J: TRBJ2-2
V: TRBV19
size: .
D: .
CDR3: CASSVTGNTGELFF
DNA: TGTGCCAGTAGCGTCACAGGGAACACCGGGGAGCTGTTTTTT

J: TRBJ1-4
V: TRBV6-5
size: .
D: TRBD1
CDR3: CASSYLPGQGREKLFF
DNA: TGTGCCAGCAGTTACCTTCCGGGACAGGGGCGTGAAAAACTGTTTTTT

J: TRBJ2-1
V: TRBV4-3
size: medium-sized
D: TRBD1
CDR3: CASSQDRVRGNEQFF
DNA: TGCGCCAGCAGCCAGGACAGGGTTCGGGGCAATGAGCAGTTCTTC

J: TRBJ1-2
V: TRBV15
size: .
D: TRBD1
CDR3: CATSGMDRANYGYTF
DNA: TGTGCCACCAGCGGCATGGACAGGGCTAACTATGGCTACACCTTC

J: TRBJ1-1
V: TRBV11-2
size: few
D: TRBD1
CDR3: CASSVGQGGTEAFF
DNA: TGTGCCAGCAGCGTGGGACAGGGGGGCACTGAAGCTTTCTTT

J: TRBJ2-7
V: TRBV10-3
size: .
D: .
CDR3: CAISESFGSYEQYF
DNA: TGTGCCATCAGTGAGTCTTTCGGCTCCTACGAGCAGTACTTC

J: TRBJ1-3
V: TRBV6-4
size: .
D: .
CDR3: CASSLETVSGNTIYF
DNA: TGTGCCAGCAGTCTCGAGACAGTCTCTGGAAACACCATATATTTT

J: TRBJ2-6
V: TRBV11-2
size: .
D: .
CDR3: CASRSPLGANVLTF
DNA: TGTGCCAGCAGGAGTCCCCTAGGGGCCAACGTCCTGACTTTC

J: TRBJ2-3
V: TRBV7-2
size: few
D: TRBD2
CDR3: CASSLVGGSTDTQYF
DNA: TGTGCCAGCAGCCTGGTGGGGGGGAGCACAGATACGCAGTATTTT

J: TRBJ2-3
V: TRBV19
size: .
D: .
CDR3: CASSISGRTDTQYF
DNA: TGTGCCAGTAGTATTTCGGGGAGGACAGATACGCAGTATTTT

J: TRBJ1-2
V: TRBV6-5
size: .
D: TRBD1
CDR3: CAGQGVGYGYTF
DNA: TGTGCCGGACAGGGGGTGGGCTATGGCTACACCTTC

J: TRBJ2-7
V: TRBV7-9
size: .
D: .
CDR3: CASRGEGATEQYF
DNA: TGTGCCAGCAGAGGGGAAGGGGCGACCGAGCAGTACTTC

J: TRBJ2-5
V: TRBV24-1
size: .
D: TRBD1
CDR3: CATSTRTGAGETQYF
DNA: TGTGCCACCAGTACACGGACAGGGGCTGGGGAGACCCAGTACTTC

J: TRBJ2-5
V: TRBV10-3
size: .
D: .
CDR3: CAISEGGNWGTQYF
DNA: TGTGCCATCAGTGAGGGGGGGAATTGGGGGACCCAGTACTTC

J: TRBJ1-2
V: TRBV6-5
size: .
D: .
CDR3: CASSYEWGHGYTF
DNA: TGTGCCAGCAGTTACGAATGGGGCCACGGCTACACCTTC

J: TRBJ1-2
V: TRBV28
size: .
D: .
CDR3: CASSSPSYYGYTF
DNA: TGTGCCAGCAGTTCTCCGTCGTATTATGGCTACACCTTC

J: TRBJ1-2
V: TRBV7-9
size: .
D: TRBD1
CDR3: CASSSVHRGSYGYTF
DNA: TGTGCCAGCAGCTCGGTTCACAGGGGGTCCTATGGCTACACCTTC

J: TRBJ1-2
V: TRBV24-1
size: .
D: TRBD1
CDR3: CATSAQDRVNGYTF
DNA: TGTGCCACCAGTGCCCAGGACAGGGTTAATGGCTACACCTTC

J: TRBJ2-1
V: TRBV14
size: .
D: TRBD2
CDR3: CASSQNRGGNNEQFF
DNA: TGTGCCAGCAGCCAAAATCGGGGGGGAAACAATGAGCAGTTCTTC

J: TRBJ2-5
V: TRBV5-5
size: .
D: TRBD2
CDR3: CASSQPAGGARETQYF
DNA: TGTGCCAGCAGCCAACCCGCCGGGGGGGCCAGGGAGACCCAGTACTTC

J: TRBJ2-2
V: TRBV6-5
size: .
D: TRBD1
CDR3: CASSYPGTANTGELFF
DNA: TGTGCCAGCAGTTACCCTGGGACAGCCAACACCGGGGAGCTGTTTTTT

J: TRBJ1-2
V: TRBV19
size: .
D: TRBD1
CDR3: CASSIILGQEDTF
DNA: TGTGCCAGTAGTATAATCTTGGGACAGGAGGACACCTTC

J: TRBJ1-2
V: TRBV7-8
size: .
D: TRBD1
CDR3: CASSPSGGYGYTF
DNA: TGTGCCAGCAGCCCATCAGGGGGCTATGGCTACACCTTC

J: TRBJ2-1
V: TRBV7-2
size: .
D: TRBD1
CDR3: CASSPDRGSYNEQFF
DNA: TGTGCCAGCAGCCCCGACAGGGGGTCTTACAATGAGCAGTTCTTC

J: TRBJ1-6
V: TRBV18
size: .
D: .
CDR3: CASSPPTGGRRNSPLHF
DNA: TGTGCCAGCTCACCACCGACCGGGGGGCGGCGAAATTCACCCCTCCACTTT

J: TRBJ2-7
V: TRBV18
size: .
D: TRBD1
CDR3: CASSPFLAIDRGNTYEQYF
DNA: TGTGCCAGCTCACCATTCCTCGCGATTGACAGGGGAAATACCTACGAGCAGTACTTC

J: TRBJ2-1
V: TRBV4-1
size: .
D: .
CDR3: CASSQPGGRALF
DNA: TGCGCCAGCAGCCAGCCCGGGGGAAGGGCGCTCTTC

J: TRBJ1-6
V: TRBV18
size: .
D: .
CDR3: CASSPDRNSPLHF
DNA: TGTGCCAGCTCACCTGACAGAAATTCACCCCTCCACTTT

J: TRBJ1-5
V: TRBV6-1
size: .
D: .
CDR3: CASSEGLVNQPQHF
DNA: TGTGCCAGCAGTGAGGGACTCGTCAATCAGCCCCAGCATTTT

J: TRBJ1-4
V: TRBV5-1
size: once
D: TRBD1
CDR3: CASSAVGGQARSNEKLFF
DNA: TGCGCCAGCAGCGCCGTGGGGGGACAGGCGAGATCTAATGAAAAACTGTTTTTT

J: TRBJ1-5
V: TRBV29-1
size: .
D: TRBD1
CDR3: CSVLTGKRSQHF
DNA: TGCAGCGTGTTGACAGGGAAAAGGTCCCAGCATTTT

J: TRBJ2-3
V: TRBV6-2/TRBV6-3
size: once
D: TRBD2
CDR3: CASSPLAGDFRGTDTQYF
DNA: TGTGCCAGCAGCCCACTAGCGGGGGATTTTCGAGGCACAGATACGCAGTATTTT

J: TRBJ1-5
V: TRBV18
size: once
D: .
CDR3: CASSQRQLPQPQHF
DNA: TGTGCCAGCTCACAGAGACAGCTTCCTCAGCCCCAGCATTTT

J: TRBJ2-3
V: TRBV3-1/TRBV3-2
size: .
D: TRBD1
CDR3: CASSQWDRGSTDTQYF
DNA: TGTGCCAGCAGCCAATGGGACAGGGGGAGCACAGATACGCAGTATTTT

J: TRBJ2-7
V: TRBV5-1
size: .
D: .
CDR3: CASSGGPSTTYEQYF
DNA: TGCGCCAGCAGCGGAGGACCTAGTACTACCTACGAGCAGTACTTC

J: TRBJ1-3
V: TRBV12-3/TRBV12-4
size: .
D: .
CDR3: CATEWTAANTIYF
DNA: TGTGCCACAGAATGGACAGCGGCAAACACCATATATTTT

J: TRBJ2-7
V: TRBV7-9
size: once
D: TRBD1
CDR3: CASSQTAGTGSLRRYF
DNA: TGTGCCAGCAGCCAAACCGCCGGGACAGGGTCCTTGCGGAGGTACTTC

J: TRBJ2-1
V: TRBV7-9
size: once
D: TRBD2
CDR3: CASSYPIGLAGAGNEQFF
DNA: TGTGCCAGCAGCTACCCTATCGGTCTAGCGGGGGCCGGCAATGAGCAGTTCTTC

J: TRBJ1-5
V: TRBV6-2/TRBV6-3
size: .
D: .
CDR3: CASSTWGETQPQHF
DNA: TGTGCCAGCAGTACCTGGGGGGAGACTCAGCCCCAGCATTTT

J: TRBJ1-1
V: TRBV6-5
size: few
D: TRBD1
CDR3: CASRGAKTGEVEAFF
DNA: TGTGCCAGCCGAGGGGCTAAGACAGGGGAGGTTGAAGCTTTCTTT

J: TRBJ2-2
V: TRBV9
size: .
D: TRBD1
CDR3: CASSARTGHGELFF
DNA: TGTGCCAGCAGCGCTCGGACAGGGCACGGGGAGCTGTTTTTT

J: TRBJ2-3
V: TRBV7-3
size: once
D: TRBD1
CDR3: CASSPLDRVSTDTQYF
DNA: TGTGCCAGCAGCCCCCTCGACAGGGTCAGCACAGATACGCAGTATTTT

J: TRBJ2-1
V: TRBV9
size: .
D: TRBD1
CDR3: CASSEGLTGVTEQFF
DNA: TGTGCCAGCAGCGAAGGCTTAACAGGGGTGACTGAGCAGTTCTTC

J: TRBJ1-1
V: TRBV7-9
size: .
D: TRBD1
CDR3: CASSEGQGGTEAFF
DNA: TGTGCCAGCAGCGAGGGACAGGGGGGCACTGAAGCTTTCTTT

J: TRBJ1-2
V: TRBV5-1
size: .
D: .
CDR3: CASSLEAGSGGYTF
DNA: TGCGCCAGCAGCTTGGAGGCGGGTTCTGGAGGCTACACCTTC

J: TRBJ2-7
V: TRBV9
size: .
D: .
CDR3: CASSPRGSGVSSYEQYF
DNA: TGTGCCAGCAGCCCCCGGGGGTCGGGGGTTAGCTCCTACGAGCAGTACTTC

J: TRBJ1-5
V: TRBV20-1
size: .
D: .
CDR3: CSARDGQPQHF
DNA: TGCAGTGCTAGAGATGGCCAGCCCCAGCATTTT

J: TRBJ1-1
V: TRBV14
size: few
D: TRBD1
CDR3: CASSQYGQDENTEAFF
DNA: TGTGCCAGCAGCCAGTACGGACAGGACGAGAACACTGAAGCTTTCTTT